In its sample, the clone carrying this TCR beta chain is medium-sized. The antigen is undetermined. In TCRdb, the reads were re-called with MiXCR into one record per CDR3 protein. Of 1,500 to 2,000 distinct CDR3 sequences listed, roughly 15% were seen once; the top ten hold 7.5% to 8%. The sample is drawn from a study of liver allograft versus peripheral blood T cells. As for the study in general: Transplanted-liver T cell receptor repertoires were compared with recipients' peripheral blood repertoires.

Germline-derived CDR1 and CDR2 are DFQATT and SNEGSKA (reference sequence). V dropped 0 bases and J dropped 0 bases, with 8 bases sitting between them. CDR3 length: 14 amino acids. Findings and limits, study-wide: Repertoires found inside liver allografts reportedly differed from T cell receptor repertoires in peripheral blood.

The sequence was obtained from a human patient who had a liver transplant. The graft donor may have contributed some T cells. The V call is TRBV20-1, the J call TRBJ1-1; D not certain. CDR3 sequence (DNA): TGCAGTGCTAGAGACAGGCGAATGAACACTGAAGCTTTCTTT. Protein: CSARDRRMNTEAFF.